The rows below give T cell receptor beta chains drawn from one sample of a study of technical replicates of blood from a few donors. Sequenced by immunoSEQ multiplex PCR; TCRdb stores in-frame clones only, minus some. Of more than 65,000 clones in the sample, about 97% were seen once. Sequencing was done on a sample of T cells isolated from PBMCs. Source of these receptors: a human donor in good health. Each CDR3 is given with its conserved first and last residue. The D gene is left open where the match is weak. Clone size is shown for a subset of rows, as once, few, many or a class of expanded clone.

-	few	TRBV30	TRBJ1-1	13	CAWSVTAVTEAFF	TGTGCCTGGAGTGTAACCGCAGTAACTGAAGCTTTCTTT
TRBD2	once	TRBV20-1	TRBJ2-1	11	CSVISGREQFF	TGCAGTGTTATTAGCGGGAGGGAGCAGTTCTTC
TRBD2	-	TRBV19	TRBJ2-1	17	CASSIRSGSFGYNEQFF	TGTGCCAGTAGTATAAGGAGCGGGAGCTTCGGCTACAATGAGCAGTTCTTC
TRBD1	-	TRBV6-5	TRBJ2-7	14	CASSRTGDRQREYF	TGTGCCAGCAGTCGTACCGGGGACAGACAAAGGGAGTACTTC
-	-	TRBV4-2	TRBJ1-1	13	CASSQDGRTEAFF	TGTGCCAGCAGCCAAGATGGGAGGACTGAAGCTTTCTTT
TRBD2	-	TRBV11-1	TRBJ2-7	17	CASSRLAGLRSSYEQYF	TGTGCCAGCAGCCGCTTAGCGGGCCTCAGGAGCTCCTACGAGCAGTACTTC
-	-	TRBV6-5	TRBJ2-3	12	CASSLGGDTQYF	TGTGCCAGCAGTCTAGGGGGAGATACGCAGTATTTT
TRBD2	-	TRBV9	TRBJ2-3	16	CASSAGLASSTDTQYF	TGTGCCAGCAGCGCGGGACTAGCGAGTAGCACAGATACGCAGTATTTT
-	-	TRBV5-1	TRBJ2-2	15	CASSLAIANTGELFF	TGCGCCAGCAGCTTGGCAATAGCAAACACCGGGGAGCTGTTTTTT
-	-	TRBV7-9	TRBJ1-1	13	CASSSDPDTEAFF	TGTGCCAGCAGCTCCGATCCGGACACTGAAGCTTTCTTT
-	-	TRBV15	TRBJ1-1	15	CATSRDRGTTTEAFF	TGTGCCACCAGCAGAGATAGAGGGACAACCACTGAAGCTTTCTTT
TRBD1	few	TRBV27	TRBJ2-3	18	CASSFGLGDRGAWDTQYF	TGTGCCAGCAGTTTTGGTCTCGGGGACAGGGGCGCCTGGGATACGCAGTATTTT
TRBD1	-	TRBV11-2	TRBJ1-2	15	CASSLVPDRVGGYTF	TGTGCCAGCAGCTTAGTCCCCGACAGGGTTGGTGGCTACACCTTC
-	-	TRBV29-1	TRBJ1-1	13	CSVEDRRHGGAFF	TGCAGCGTTGAAGATCGCCGACACGGCGGGGCTTTCTTT
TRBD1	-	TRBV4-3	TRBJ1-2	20	CASSQDFIEGLGQGHNGYTF	TGCGCCAGCAGCCAAGATTTTATCGAGGGTCTCGGACAGGGCCATAATGGCTACACCTTC
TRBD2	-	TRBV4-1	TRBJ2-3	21	CASSQDRLSSGGPGSTDTQYF	TGCGCCAGCAGCCAAGATAGATTGTCGAGCGGGGGGCCGGGGAGCACAGATACGCAGTATTTT
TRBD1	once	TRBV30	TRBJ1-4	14	CAWAEQGWGEKLFF	TGTGCCTGGGCCGAACAGGGGTGGGGTGAAAAACTGTTTTTT
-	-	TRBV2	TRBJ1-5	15	CASSEGRGSNQPQHF	TGTGCCAGCAGTGAAGGGCGGGGCAGCAATCAGCCCCAGCATTTT
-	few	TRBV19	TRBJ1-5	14	CASSIERVVQPQHF	TGTGCCAGTAGTATAGAACGGGTCGTACAGCCCCAGCATTTT
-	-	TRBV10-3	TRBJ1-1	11	CAISGDKEAFF	TGTGCCATCAGTGGGGACAAGGAAGCTTTCTTT
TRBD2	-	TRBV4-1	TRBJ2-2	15	CASSQGTSGAGELFF	TGCGCCAGCAGCCAAGGAACTAGCGGAGCCGGGGAGCTGTTTTTT
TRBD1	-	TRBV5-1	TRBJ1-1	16	CASSLRQGAEGTEAFF	TGCGCCAGCAGCCTTAGACAGGGGGCGGAAGGAACTGAAGCTTTCTTT
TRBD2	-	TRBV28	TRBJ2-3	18	CASSFASGLAGGGDTQYF	TGTGCCAGCAGTTTCGCCTCGGGACTAGCGGGAGGGGGGGATACGCAGTATTTT
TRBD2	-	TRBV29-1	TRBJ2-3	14	CSVGPGGPSDTQYF	TGCAGCGTTGGCCCGGGAGGGCCATCAGATACGCAGTATTTT
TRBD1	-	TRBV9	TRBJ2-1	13	CASSVSGGDEQFF	TGTGCCAGCAGCGTCTCAGGGGGCGATGAGCAGTTCTTC
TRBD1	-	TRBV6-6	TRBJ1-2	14	CASSYSRDRNGYTF	TGTGCCAGCAGTTACTCGAGGGACAGAAATGGCTACACCTTC
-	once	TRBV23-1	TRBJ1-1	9	CASSREAFF	TGCGCCAGCAGTCGGGAGGCTTTCTTT
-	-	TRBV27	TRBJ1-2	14	CASSLRDSNYGYTF	TGTGCCAGCAGTTTGAGAGACAGTAACTATGGCTACACCTTC
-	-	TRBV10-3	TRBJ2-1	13	CAISELANNEQFF	TGTGCCATCAGTGAACTAGCCAACAATGAGCAGTTCTTC
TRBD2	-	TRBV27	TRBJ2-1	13	CASSLTSVNEQFF	TGTGCCAGCAGCCTGACTAGCGTAAATGAGCAGTTCTTC
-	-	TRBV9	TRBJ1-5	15	CASSVGGGSDQPQHF	TGTGCCAGCAGCGTAGGGGGGGGCAGTGATCAGCCCCAGCATTTT
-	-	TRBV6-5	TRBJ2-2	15	CASSYSAQIAGELFF	TGTGCCAGCAGTTACTCGGCCCAGATCGCCGGGGAGCTGTTTTTT
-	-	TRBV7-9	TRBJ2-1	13	CASTSGGYNEQFF	TGTGCCAGCACCTCCGGGGGCTACAATGAGCAGTTCTTC
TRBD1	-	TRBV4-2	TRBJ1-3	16	CASSLGTGDSGNTIYF	TGTGCCAGCAGCCTAGGGACAGGGGACTCTGGAAACACCATATATTTT
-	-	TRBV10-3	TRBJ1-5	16	CAISPAGMYSNQPQHF	TGTGCCATCAGCCCTGCAGGGATGTATAGCAATCAGCCCCAGCATTTT
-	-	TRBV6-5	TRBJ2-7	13	CASSYQVSYEQYF	TGTGCCAGCAGTTACCAGGTCTCCTACGAGCAGTACTTC
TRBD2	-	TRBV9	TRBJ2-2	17	CASSVEVAGGNTGELFF	TGTGCCAGCAGCGTAGAGGTGGCGGGAGGGAACACCGGGGAGCTGTTTTTT
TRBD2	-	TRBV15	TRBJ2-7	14	CATSMRGSSYEQYF	TGTGCCACCAGCATGCGCGGGAGCTCCTACGAGCAGTACTTC
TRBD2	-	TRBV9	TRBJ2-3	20	CASSVDWGVGLAGVADTQYF	TGTGCCAGCAGCGTAGATTGGGGAGTGGGACTAGCGGGAGTGGCAGATACGCAGTATTTT
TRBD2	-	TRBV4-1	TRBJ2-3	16	CASSQAGGRATPTQYF	TGCGCCAGCAGCCAAGCTGGCGGGAGGGCTACCCCTACGCAGTATTTT
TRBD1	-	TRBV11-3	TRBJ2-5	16	CASSPRQGSVVETQYF	TGTGCCAGCAGCCCTCGACAGGGGAGTGTCGTAGAGACCCAGTACTTC
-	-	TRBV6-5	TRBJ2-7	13	CATVLGDGGEQYF	TGTGCCACCGTCCTCGGGGACGGGGGCGAGCAGTACTTC
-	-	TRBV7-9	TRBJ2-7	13	CASSPEAAYEQYF	TGTGCCAGCAGCCCTGAAGCGGCCTACGAGCAGTACTTC
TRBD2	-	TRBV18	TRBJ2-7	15	CASSHRLAGVDEQYF	TGTGCCAGCTCACACCGACTAGCGGGAGTAGACGAGCAGTACTTC
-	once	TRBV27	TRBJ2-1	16	CASSLYWGGPHMEQFF	TGTGCCAGCAGTTTATATTGGGGAGGCCCGCACATGGAGCAGTTCTTC
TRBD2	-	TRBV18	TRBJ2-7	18	CASSPQGLAGVWPYEQYF	TGTGCCAGCTCACCACAAGGACTAGCGGGAGTATGGCCCTACGAGCAGTACTTC
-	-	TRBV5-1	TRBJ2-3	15	CASSLGSPSTDTQYF	TGCGCCAGCAGCCTCGGGAGCCCCTCCACAGATACGCAGTATTTT
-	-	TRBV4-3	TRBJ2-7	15	CASSQGYTDFGEQYF	TGCGCCAGCAGCCAAGGGTACACCGACTTTGGAGAGCAGTACTTC
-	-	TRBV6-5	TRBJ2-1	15	CASSRSPSSYNEQFF	TGTGCCAGCAGTCGGTCTCCGAGCTCCTACAATGAGCAGTTCTTC
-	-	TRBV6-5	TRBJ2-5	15	CASSYSGRGKETQYF	TGTGCCAGCAGTTATTCAGGTCGGGGGAAAGAGACCCAGTACTTC